These 12 T cell receptor beta chains came from one sample sequenced in a study of blood T cells in healthy people across ages. It was with a sample-barcoded 5' primer and a J-beta primer mix that a second PCR of roughly 7 to 12 cycles was run. TCRdb passed the 5' RACE reads through MiXCR, listing each CDR3 protein once. Of hundreds of thousands of distinct CDR3 sequences in the sample, roughly three fifths were seen once. Sequencing was performed on blood. The receptors shown here come from a man in his forties in good health.

This chain uses TRBV5-1 with TRBJ2-3, with D possibly matching TRBD2 (6 bases). V lost 0 bases, J lost 4 bases, and 18 bases lay in between. CDR3 length: 17 amino acids. The V gene's germline CDR1 is SGHRS and CDR2 YFSETQ. This CDR3 reads CASSLGGLLSSADTQYF. CDR3 nucleotide sequence: TGCGCCAGCAGCTTGGGGGGACTGCTTTCTAGCGCAGATACGCAGTATTTT.

The genes are TRBV2 and TRBJ1-6; the D is unclear. This CDR3 contains 14 residues. V was clipped by 4 bases and J by 6 bases, with 10 bases between them. Germline V gene data show CDR1 as SNHLY and CDR2 as FYNNEI. CDR3 DNA sequence: TGTGCCAGCAGTGGCGGCAGTATTAATTCACCCCTCCACTTT. Its translation is CASSGGSINSPLHF.

This clonotype was observed a few times. The CDR3 DNA sequence: TGTGCCAGCAGCCCTGAAGTAGGGGGCAGGAACACTGAAGCTTTCTTT. Amino acid sequence: CASSPEVGGRNTEAFF. This rearrangement joins TRBV5-6 to TRBJ1-1; 7 positions agree with TRBD1. This CDR3 is built from 16 residues. With 4 bases clipped from V and 1 base from J, the junction kept 10 bases outside the gene matches. CDR1 is SGHDT, CDR2 YYEEEE, per germline. Full variable domain (missing parts from reference TRBV5-6 and TRBJ1-1): DAGVTQSPTHLIKTRGQQVTLRCSPKSGHDTVSWYQQALGQGPQFIFQYYEEEERQRGNFPDRFSGHQFPNYSSELNVNALLLGDSALYLCASSPEVGGRNTEAFFGQGTRLTVV.

This clonotype was detected only a few times. The junction and the germline gene differ at one end; a read error may be behind it. The chain is built from TRBV3-1 and TRBJ1-2, with 9 bases that match TRBD1. CDR1 is LGHDT, CDR2 YNNKEL, per germline (reference sequence). The CDR3 has 13 amino acids. In DNA form, the CDR3 reads TGCGCCAGCAGCCAAGGGACAGGGTATGGCTACACCTTC. Its translation is CASSQGTGYGYTF.

V is TRBV29-1 and J is TRBJ1-1, with D perhaps TRBD1 (5 bases). Germline values: CDR1 SQVTM, CDR2 ANQGSEA. The V gene lost 4 bases and the J gene lost 2 bases, with 8 bases spanning the gap. The CDR3 totals 12 residues. DNA for the CDR3: TGCAGCGTTGCCGGGGCTAACACTGAAGCTTTCTTT. Protein sequence: CSVAGANTEAFF.

The chain employs TRBV15 and TRBJ2-1; D not resolved. This CDR3 is built from 12 residues. Germline values: CDR1 LNHNV, CDR2 YYDKDF (reference sequence). Trimming took 6 bases from V and 3 from J, leaving 6 bases between them. The CDR3 nucleotides are TGTGCCACCAGATGGGACTACAATGAGCAGTTCTTC. Amino acids: CATRWDYNEQFF.

In its sample, this clonotype was seen a few times. This chain uses TRBV6-2 or TRBV6-3 with TRBJ2-3; D unresolved. The CDR3 runs to 14 residues. Trimming stripped 8 bases from V and 2 bases from J, with 14 bases between. Per germline, CDR1 MNHEY and CDR2 SVGEGT. CDR3 DNA sequence: TGTGCCAGCGGCCGCGGCCACGCCACAGATACGCAGTATTTT. Residues: CASGRGHATDTQYF.

The chain joins TRBV30 to TRBJ2-3; 9 bases agree with TRBD1. CDR1 GTSNPN and CDR2 SVGIG come from the germline V gene (reference sequence). The CDR3 loop spans 15 amino acids. V shed 7 bases, J shed 3 bases, and the junction held 11 bases outside the gene matches. CDR3: CASKRTGESTDTQYF. The CDR3 region has the DNA TGTGCCTCCAAACGGACAGGGGAATCGACAGATACGCAGTATTTT.

Remarks on this clonotype: A much more abundant neighbour one base away suggests this may be a read error. Here the CDR3 omits its conserved ending phenylalanine or tryptophan, so a read error is the likely source. This chain connects TRBV4-3 to TRBJ2-1, with D tentatively TRBD2 (6 bases). The CDR3 has 17 residues. Germline V CDR1 and CDR2: LGHNA, YSLEER. Trimming stripped 2 bases from V and 4 bases from J, with 18 bases between. The CDR3 protein is CASSQNTGGLNYNEQFL. The CDR3 DNA is TGCGCCAGCAGCCAAAACACCGGGGGACTGAATTACAATGAGCAGTTCCTC.

In its sample, this clonotype was seen a few times. The CDR3 spells CASSPSEGRKETQYF. CDR3 nucleotides: TGTGCCAGCAGCCCCTCCGAGGGCCGAAAAGAGACCCAGTACTTC. The chain recombines TRBV9 with TRBJ2-5, with D possibly TRBD2 on 5 matching bases. With 4 bases removed from V and 3 bases from J, the gap between germline ends came to 16 bases. The CDR3 covers 15 residues. Germline V gene data show CDR1 as SGDLS and CDR2 as YYNGEE.

In regard to this clonotype: The junction does not match germline at one end; this may be a read error. The chain links TRBV7-8 to TRBJ2-7; D is uncertain. The CDR3 contains 13 residues. Germline V CDR1 and CDR2: SGHVS, FQNEAQ. CDR3 in DNA: TGTGCCAACAGCTTAGCCCCGCGTGACGAGCAGTACTTC. Amino acid sequence: CANSLAPRDEQYF.

This clonotype has only a few counts. This chain joins TRBV12-3 or TRBV12-4 and TRBJ2-1, with 10 bases identical to TRBD2. This CDR3 has 15 residues. With 5 bases clipped from V and 2 bases from J, the junction kept 3 bases outside the gene matches. CDR3 loop: CASSPGLAAYNEQFF. As DNA, the CDR3 is TGTGCCAGCAGTCCCGGACTAGCGGCCTACAATGAGCAGTTCTTC.